These 30 T cell receptor beta chains were all obtained from the same sample, sequenced in a study of response to subunit inactivated influenza vaccine. Via MiXCR, TCRdb re-called the RT-PCR reads, giving one row per CDR3 protein. Among about 700,000 distinct CDR3 sequences listed, about 15% were seen once. The sequences come from PBMCs from blood, collected less than 13 days after vaccination. The receptors stem from a man aged 50-59 years who received an inactivated influenza vaccine.

The rearrangement uses TRBV4-3 and TRBJ2-1, with 10 bases matching TRBD2. Germline CDR1 LGHNA, CDR2 YSLEER. The CDR3 is 16 amino acids. V lost 4 bases, J lost 3 bases, and 6 bases stayed unmatched. In DNA, the CDR3 is TGCGCCAGCAGCCGGGGAGGACTAGCGGACTACAATGAGCAGTTCTTC. Protein sequence: CASSRGGLADYNEQFF.

Here the CDR3 DNA reads TGTGCCAGCAGCTACCCGACGTACCAAGAGACCCAGTACTTC. The encoded protein is CASSYPTYQETQYF. This chain joins TRBV5-5 and TRBJ2-5, with D unresolved. This CDR3 has 14 amino acids. V was shortened by 3 bases and J by 0 bases, with 9 bases between the two germline ends. Germline CDR1 is SGHKS and CDR2 is YYEKEE (reference sequence). Supplemented by reference TRBV5-5 and TRBJ2-5, the full variable domain reads DAGVTQSPTHLIKTRGQQVTLRCSPISGHKSVSWYQQVLGQGPQFIFQYYEKEERGRGNFPDRFSARQFPNYSSELNVNALLLGDSALYLCASSYPTYQETQYFGPGTRLLVL.

This clonotype appeared a few times. The chain links TRBV11-2 to TRBJ2-7, with a tentative D call TRBD2 (5 bases). Trimming removed 0 bases from V and 0 bases from J, with 15 bases in between. The CDR3 has 17 amino acids. From germline, CDR1 is SGHAT and CDR2 FQNNGV. The CDR3 is CASSLDAEAVSSYEQYF. CDR3 in DNA: TGTGCCAGCAGCTTAGACGCGGAGGCAGTGAGCTCCTACGAGCAGTACTTC. Looking up the rest from reference TRBV11-2 and TRBJ2-7 gives the full variable domain: EAGVAQSPRYKIIEKRQSVAFWCNPISGHATLYWYQQILGQGPKLLIQFQNNGVVDDSQLPKDRFSAERLKGVDSTLKIQPAKLEDSAVYLCASSLDAEAVSSYEQYFGPGTRLTVT.

V gene TRBV4-3 combines with J gene TRBJ2-3; 8 bases are shared with TRBD2. Germline assignment: CDR1 LGHNA and CDR2 YSLEER. The CDR3 has 17 residues. Trimming cost V 0 bases and J 4 bases; bases outside gene matches: 9. The CDR3 sequence is CASSQERDSGGADTQYF. As DNA, the CDR3 is TGCGCCAGCAGCCAAGAACGGGACTCCGGGGGGGCAGATACGCAGTATTTT.

The chain joins TRBV5-6 to TRBJ2-5; 7 positions match TRBD1. Germline CDR1 is SGHDT and CDR2 is YYEEEE. V lost 6 bases, J lost 5 bases, and 16 bases stayed unmatched. CDR3 length: 16 residues. The CDR3 DNA follows: TGTGCCAGCAACCTACAGAGGGGGCCTAAGGGGGAGACCCAGTACTTC. This translates into CASNLQRGPKGETQYF.

This clonotype was seen more than once but under ten times. V usage is TRBV12-3 or TRBV12-4 and J usage is TRBJ1-6; 7 bases map to TRBD1. With 0 bases clipped from V and 8 bases from J, the junction kept 4 bases outside the gene matches. The CDR3 extends over 15 amino acids. CDR3 nucleotides: TGTGCCAGCAGTTTAGCCACAGGGGTAGATTCACCCCTCCACTTT. Amino acid sequence: CASSLATGVDSPLHF.

CDR3 sequence (DNA): TGCAGTGCTATTAGTGGGGACTACGAGCAGTACTTC. Protein product: CSAISGDYEQYF. The V and J genes are TRBV20-1 and TRBJ2-7, with unresolved D. Germline V gene lookup returns CDR1 DFQATT and CDR2 SNEGSKA (reference sequence). The CDR3 covers 12 residues. V was pared by 4 bases and J by 3 bases, with 10 bases between.

This sequence joins TRBV5-4 and TRBJ2-7; 7 bases match TRBD1. CDR1 and CDR2 (germline): SGHNT, YYREEE (reference sequence). V dropped 0 bases and J dropped 7; count of bases not matched to a gene: 13. There are 16 residues in the CDR3. This chain's CDR3 is CASSLATTGLTGEQYF. The CDR3 bases are TGTGCCAGCAGCTTGGCCACGACAGGGTTGACTGGGGAGCAGTACTTC.

This clonotype was seen a few times. V gene TRBV3-1 combines with J gene TRBJ1-5; D call uncertain. The V gene lost 2 bases and the J gene lost 1 base, with 6 bases spanning the gap. The CDR3 covers 14 residues. CDR1 is LGHDT and CDR2 is YNNKEL in the germline V gene (reference sequence). CDR3: CASSQRWSNQPQHF. CDR3 in DNA: TGTGCCAGCAGCCAAAGGTGGAGCAATCAGCCCCAGCATTTT.

This chain links TRBV20-1 with TRBJ2-1; 11 bases map to TRBD2. The ends lost 0 bases at V and 3 bases at J; junction bases unmatched: 7. The germline CDR1 and CDR2 sequences are DFQATT and SNEGSKA (reference sequence). The length of the CDR3 is 17 residues. CDR3 protein: CSARDFGGTSGYNEQFF. CDR3 coding DNA: TGCAGTGCTAGAGATTTTGGGGGGACTAGCGGCTACAATGAGCAGTTCTTC.

The V gene is TRBV12-3 or TRBV12-4, the J gene TRBJ2-7; possible D gene TRBD2, 6 bases. The CDR3 sequence is 12 residues long. Trimming pared 3 bases from V and 6 bases from J, leaving 9 bases between. CDR3 region: CASSFGRGEQYF. DNA of the CDR3: TGTGCCAGCAGTTTCGGGCGGGGCGAGCAGTACTTC.

This clonotype was seen only once. The gene calls are TRBV2 and TRBJ2-7; possible D gene TRBD2, 6 bases. The CDR3 loop spans 14 amino acids. CDR1 and CDR2 from the germline V gene are SNHLY and FYNNEI. CDR3 sequence (DNA): TGTGTCTTTGGGGGGAGCGGCAAAACCTACGAGCAGTACTTC. Protein: CVFGGSGKTYEQYF.

This chain links TRBV20-1 with TRBJ2-1; D is uncertain. CDR1 and CDR2 from the germline V gene are DFQATT and SNEGSKA (reference sequence). Trimming took off 3 bases at V and 6 bases at J, with 9 bases between the two ends. This CDR3 contains 12 residues. Here the CDR3 DNA reads TGCAGTGCTAGTTCCCCGGGCAATGAGCAGTTCTTC. It translates to CSASSPGNEQFF.

This clonotype occurred a few times. V and J are TRBV4-1 and TRBJ1-1; the D gene is possibly TRBD1 (6 bases). CDR3 size: 16 residues. Looked up from germline, CDR1 is MGHRA and CDR2 is YSYEKL. V was clipped by 6 bases and J by 2 bases, with 19 bases between them. The CDR3 DNA is TGCGCCAGCAGGCTCAGGACCCGGGACACCAACACTGAAGCTTTCTTT. The encoded protein is CASRLRTRDTNTEAFF.

In its sample, this clonotype was seen once. The genes are TRBV24-1 and TRBJ2-1; 7 bases fit TRBD1. There are 17 residues in the CDR3. The V gene's germline CDR1 is KGHDR and CDR2 SFDVKD. The V and J ends lost 4 bases and 5 bases, in that order; junction bases with no gene match: 13. CDR3 in DNA: TGTGCCACCAGTGAGCGACAGGGCCTTCAATTAAACAATGAGCAGTTCTTC. It encodes CATSERQGLQLNNEQFF.

The genes are TRBV28 and TRBJ2-5; D gene uncertain. V was cut by 5 bases and J by 7 bases, with 14 bases left in between. From germline, CDR1 is MDHEN and CDR2 SYDVKM. The CDR3 contains 13 residues. The CDR3 reads CASSAIRARTQYF. In DNA form, the CDR3 reads TGTGCCAGCAGTGCGATTCGGGCGAGGACCCAGTACTTC.

The table lists this clonotype with many counts. V usage is TRBV9 and J usage is TRBJ2-1, with 11 bases aligning to TRBD2. The germline V gene has CDR1 SGDLS and CDR2 YYNGEE. V was pared by 5 bases and J by 8 bases, with 12 bases of the junction left unmatched. The CDR3 totals 16 residues. The CDR3 coding sequence is TGTGCCAGCAGTGAGACTAGCGGGAAAACCTTCGATGAGCAGTTCTTC. Protein: CASSETSGKTFDEQFF.

This rearrangement joins TRBV2 to TRBJ2-3; D not resolved. The germline V gene has CDR1 SNHLY and CDR2 FYNNEI. The CDR3 has 15 amino acids. V was shortened by 3 bases and J by 5 bases, with 15 bases between the two germline ends. The CDR3 loop is CASSDGTPARDTQYF. CDR3 nucleotide sequence: TGTGCCAGCAGTGATGGAACCCCTGCACGAGATACGCAGTATTTT.

This clonotype was recorded many times. J is TRBJ2-2 and V is TRBV29-1, with 7 positions matching TRBD2. The CDR3 has 14 amino acids. Germline CDR1 SQVTM, CDR2 ANQGSEA. V was pared by 4 bases and J by 7 bases, with 9 bases of the junction left unmatched. Here the CDR3 DNA reads TGCAGCGTTGCCCCGACTAGCCTGGGCGGGGAGCTGTTTTTT. The encoded protein is CSVAPTSLGGELFF.

The genes are TRBV10-3 and TRBJ1-5, with unresolved D. Germline V gene lookup returns CDR1 ENHRY and CDR2 SYGVKD. CDR3 size: 14 residues. Trimming removed 5 bases at V and 4 bases at J, with 12 bases between. CDR3 nucleotide sequence: TGTGCCATCAGTCCCCAGTTGGGGAATCAGCCCCAGCATTTT. Its translation: CAISPQLGNQPQHF.

A single count supports this clonotype. This CDR3 is CASSHRTGGNEQYF. The CDR3 DNA follows: TGTGCCAGCAGCCACCGGACAGGGGGCAACGAGCAGTACTTC. The chain joins TRBV7-9 to TRBJ2-7; 11 nucleotides align to TRBD1. With 5 bases clipped from V and 5 bases from J, the junction kept 5 bases outside the gene matches. The CDR3 totals 14 residues. The germline CDR1 and CDR2 sequences are SEHNR and FQNEAQ (reference sequence). Using reference TRBV7-9 and TRBJ2-7 for the parts outside the CDR3, the full variable domain is DTGVSQNPRHKITKRGQNVTFRCDPISEHNRLYWYRQTLGQGPEFLTYFQNEAQLEKSRLLSDRFSAERPKGSFSTLEIQRTEQGDSAMYLCASSHRTGGNEQYFGPGTRLTVT.

This clonotype was found many times. The chain carries TRBV28 and TRBJ2-5; D gene uncertain. The germline CDR1 and CDR2 sequences are MDHEN and SYDVKM. The CDR3 totals 16 residues. V lost 3 bases and J 2 bases, leaving 16 bases between the germline ends. The DNA of the CDR3 is TGTGCCAGCAGTTTGTCGTGGTTGGGCATTCAAGAGACCCAGTACTTC. It specifies CASSLSWLGIQETQYF.

V and J are TRBV20-1 and TRBJ1-4, with 7 bases aligning to TRBD1. Trimming at V came to 3 bases and at J to 8 bases, leaving 6 bases not matched to a gene. Germline assignment: CDR1 DFQATT and CDR2 SNEGSKA (reference sequence). This CDR3 is built from 13 residues. The CDR3 DNA sequence: TGCAGTGCTAGCGGTCGACAGGGAGAAAAACTGTTTTTT. This sequence encodes CSASGRQGEKLFF.

This sequence joins TRBV15 and TRBJ2-7; D call uncertain. The CDR3 is made up of 14 amino acids. V was clipped by 0 bases and J by 5 bases, with 11 bases between them. Germline V gene sequence: CDR1 LNHNV, CDR2 YYDKDF (reference sequence). The CDR3 nucleotides are TGTGCCACCAGCAGAGATTCGACCTTTCACGAGCAGTACTTC. This translates into CATSRDSTFHEQYF.

This chain uses TRBV20-1 with TRBJ1-2; 7 bases map to TRBD1. In germline, CDR1 is DFQATT, CDR2 SNEGSKA (reference sequence). This CDR3 is built from 12 residues. After removal of 5 bases from V and 4 bases from J, the junction contained 4 bases not matched to a gene. The CDR3 nucleotides are TGCAGTGCTCAGGGGGGTACCTATGGCTACACCTTC. As protein: CSAQGGTYGYTF.

The rearrangement links TRBV25-1 to TRBJ1-5, with 7 bases fitting TRBD1. Germline lookup yields CDR1 MGHDK and CDR2 SYGVNS. There are 14 residues in the CDR3. V gave up 6 bases and J gave up 7 bases; unmatched junction bases: 9. DNA for the CDR3: TGTGCCAGCAGCTACACAGGGGTAGGGCAGCCCCAGCATTTT. Translated, it gives CASSYTGVGQPQHF.

A few counts support this clonotype. The chain couples TRBV11-2 to TRBJ2-2, with 12 bases matching TRBD2. CDR3 length equals 16 residues. Germline CDR1 is SGHAT and CDR2 is FQNNGV. V shed 1 base and J 5 bases; nucleotides not matched to a gene: 2. The CDR3, as DNA: TGTGCCAGCAGCTTAGGGGGACTAGCGGGTACCGGGGAGCTGTTTTTT. It specifies CASSLGGLAGTGELFF.

This clonotype was picked up a small number of times. The gene calls are TRBV29-1 and TRBJ2-1, with TRBD2 matching 9 bases. The germline V gene has CDR1 SQVTM and CDR2 ANQGSEA. This CDR3 has 14 amino acids. Germline trimming cut 0 bases from V and 13 bases from J; bases unmatched to any gene: 10. The CDR3 here is CSVEDAGSSGVQFF. The CDR3, as DNA: TGCAGCGTTGAAGATGCAGGATCTAGCGGGGTTCAGTTCTTC.

At least ten counts were recorded for this clonotype. The chain combines TRBV12-3 or TRBV12-4 with TRBJ2-4; D unresolved. The V gene lost 3 bases and the J gene lost 1 base, with 10 bases spanning the gap. This CDR3 has 15 amino acids. CDR3 in DNA: TGTGCCAGCAGTTTGGGCCAGTTCGCCAAAAACATTCAGTACTTC. Amino acid sequence: CASSLGQFAKNIQYF.

The chain links TRBV7-8 to TRBJ2-5; TRBD1 aligns across 7 bases. The CDR3 spans 15 residues. The trim removed 5 bases at V and 3 bases at J, leaving 9 bases unmatched. Germline CDR1 and CDR2: SGHVS and FQNEAQ. The CDR3 protein is CASSKIRDSKETQYF. The CDR3 coding sequence is TGTGCCAGCAGCAAGATCCGGGACAGCAAAGAGACCCAGTACTTC. Based on the CDR3 plus reference TRBV7-8 and TRBJ2-5, the full variable domain is GAGVSQSPRYKVAKRGQDVALRCDPISGHVSLFWYQQALGQGPEFLTYFQNEAQLDKSGLPSDRFFAERPEGSVSTLKIQRTQQEDSAVYLCASSKIRDSKETQYFGPGTRLLVL.